Listed here are 4 T cell receptor beta chains from one sample, sequenced in a study of T cells after yellow fever vaccination. MiXCR was run by TCRdb on the 5' RACE reads, yielding one entry per CDR3 protein. This sample has hundreds of thousands of distinct CDR3 sequences; over 15% occur once, and the top ten carry 15% to 20%. The starting material was PBMCs, obtained before the yellow fever booster vaccination. Source of these receptors: a young man who received the YFV17D yellow fever vaccine.

The CDR3 bases are TGTGCCTGTTGCCGGGGGGTCCCGGAGACCCAGTACTTC. Protein product: CACCRGVPETQYF. The genes are TRBV30 and TRBJ2-5; TRBD2 matches 7 bases. V dropped 6 bases and J dropped 5; count of bases not matched to a gene: 9. This CDR3 is built from 13 residues. Germline CDR1 GTSNPN, CDR2 SVGIG (reference sequence).

This clonotype was recorded a few times. This chain uses TRBV4-2 with TRBJ2-1; D ambiguous. This CDR3 comprises 16 residues. CDR1 LGHNA and CDR2 YNFKEQ come from the germline V gene. V lost 4 bases and J lost 0, with 13 bases in between. The CDR3 protein is CASSPQGSSSYNEQFF. Here the CDR3 DNA reads TGTGCCAGCAGCCCGCAAGGGTCAAGCTCCTACAATGAGCAGTTCTTC.

This chain connects TRBV7-9 to TRBJ1-1; D unresolved. There are 15 residues in the CDR3. Trimming removed 0 bases from V and 0 bases from J, with 8 bases in between. The germline V gene encodes CDR1 SEHNR and CDR2 FQNEAQ (reference sequence). CDR3 bases: TGTGCCAGCAGCTTAGCGAGGGAAATGAACACTGAAGCTTTCTTT. Its protein is CASSLAREMNTEAFF.

This clonotype was counted a few times. This chain connects TRBV6-1 to TRBJ2-2; D not resolved. Trimming cost V 5 bases and J 4 bases, with 14 bases left between them. The CDR3 is made up of 15 amino acids. The germline V gene encodes CDR1 MNHNS and CDR2 SASEGT. CDR3 DNA sequence: TGTGCCAGCAGTAGCCGACTTCAGCTCACCGGGGAGCTGTTTTTT. Amino acid sequence: CASSSRLQLTGELFF.